This TCR beta chain appears in the sequencing data of a study of OX40 agonist ivuxolimab in advanced cancers. Looking at the study overall: Across the patients, intravenous ivuxolimab was delivered every 2 weeks at 0.01 to 10 mg/kg. The dose-escalation cohort had hepatocellular carcinoma, melanoma, renal cell or head and neck cancer.

The length of the CDR3 is 20 residues. The germline V gene encodes CDR1 GTSNPN and CDR2 SVGIG (reference sequence). Trimming took off 5 bases at V and 0 bases at J, with 26 bases between the two ends. Measured with immunoSEQ multiplex PCR; TCRdb has only the in-frame clones, and not every one. The sample yields fewer than 55,000 clones, 87% seen once. This chain links TRBV30 with TRBJ2-6, with D perhaps being TRBD1 or TRBD2 (5 bases each). This sample comprised CD4+ or CD8+ T cells sorted from blood, obtained in a trial of the OX40 agonist ivuxolimab. This clonotype was sampled from an adult with an advanced solid tumor such as melanoma, head and neck, liver or kidney cancer. The CDR3: CAWWTSDRDHSHSGANVLTF. The CDR3 nucleotides are TGTGCCTGGTGGACCTCCGACCGGGACCATTCCCACTCTGGGGCCAACGTCCTGACTTTC.